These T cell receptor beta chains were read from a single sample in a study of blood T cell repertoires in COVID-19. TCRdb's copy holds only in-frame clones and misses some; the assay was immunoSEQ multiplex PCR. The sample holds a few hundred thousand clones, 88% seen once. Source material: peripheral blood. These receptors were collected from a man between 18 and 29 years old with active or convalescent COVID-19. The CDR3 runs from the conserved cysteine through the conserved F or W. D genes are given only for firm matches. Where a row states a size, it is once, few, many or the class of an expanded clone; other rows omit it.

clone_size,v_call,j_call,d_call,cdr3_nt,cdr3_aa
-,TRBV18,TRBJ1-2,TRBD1,TGTGCCAGCTCAGAGGACAGGGGGAATTTTTCGTCTAACTATGGCTACACCTTC,CASSEDRGNFSSNYGYTF
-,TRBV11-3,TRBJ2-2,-,TGTGCCAGCAGCTTAGAGACCATGGACAGGAACACCGGGGAGCTGTTTTTT,CASSLETMDRNTGELFF
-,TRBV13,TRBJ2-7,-,TGTGCCAGCAGCTCCTCCTCGCCGCGCCCCTACGAGCAGTACTTC,CASSSSSPRPYEQYF
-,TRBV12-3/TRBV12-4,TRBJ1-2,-,TGTGCCAGCAGACGCGGAAACCGGAATGGCTACACCTTC,CASRRGNRNGYTF
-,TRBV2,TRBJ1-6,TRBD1,TGTGCCAGCAGTGAACCGGACAGGGGGCGAGGCGACTCACCCCTCCACTTT,CASSEPDRGRGDSPLHF
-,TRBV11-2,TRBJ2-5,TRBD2,TGTGCCAGCAGCTTGGGGACTAGCGGGGGGGAAGAGACCCAGTACTTC,CASSLGTSGGEETQYF
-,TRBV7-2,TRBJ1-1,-,TGTGCCAGCAGCTCAACACGCACTGAAGCTTTCTTT,CASSSTRTEAFF
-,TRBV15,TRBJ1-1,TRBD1,TGTGCCACCAGCCCCCGACAGGGGGGCCCTGAAGCTTTCTTT,CATSPRQGGPEAFF
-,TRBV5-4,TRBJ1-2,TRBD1,TGTGCCAGCAGCTTGGTCGGGGACAGAACGGGTGGCTACACCTTC,CASSLVGDRTGGYTF
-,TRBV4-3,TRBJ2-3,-,TGCGCCAGCAGCCGCCGGGACACCTACACAGATACGCAGTATTTT,CASSRRDTYTDTQYF
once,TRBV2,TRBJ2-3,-,TGTGCCAGCACTAAAACAGAAGTAGTGGGCACAGATACGCAGTATTTT,CASTKTEVVGTDTQYF
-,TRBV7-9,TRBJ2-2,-,TGTGCCAGCGGTTGGAGCGGGGAGCTGTTTTTT,CASGWSGELFF
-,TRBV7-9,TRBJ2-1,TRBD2,TGTGCCAGCAGCTCGGGGGGAAAGAGGTTCTTC,CASSSGGKRFF
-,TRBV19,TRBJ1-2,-,TGTGCCAGTAGTATAGACCAACGGGGTGGCTACACCTTC,CASSIDQRGGYTF
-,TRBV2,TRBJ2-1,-,TGTGCCAGCAGTCCGAGGGATGAGCAGTTCTTC,CASSPRDEQFF
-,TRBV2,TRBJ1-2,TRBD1,TGTGCCAGCAGTTCCGGACAGGGAGGAGCTGACACCTTC,CASSSGQGGADTF
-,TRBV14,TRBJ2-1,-,TGTGCCAGCAGCCAAGTAGGAGGCAATGAGCAGTTCTTC,CASSQVGGNEQFF
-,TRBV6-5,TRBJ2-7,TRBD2,TGTGCCAGCAGTTATAGGAGCGGGGGAAGCTCCTACGAGCAGTACTTC,CASSYRSGGSSYEQYF
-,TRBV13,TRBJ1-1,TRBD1,TGTGCCAGCAGCTTAGGCCTCAGGCAGGGGGTTGAAGCTTTCTTT,CASSLGLRQGVEAFF
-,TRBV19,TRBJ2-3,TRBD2,TGTGCCAGTAGTATCTTAAGCGGGGGGGCGTCAGATACGCAGTATTTT,CASSILSGGASDTQYF
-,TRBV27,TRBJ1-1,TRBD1,TGTGCCAGCAGTCTTAGAAATGCCCCCGGACAGGGCCGCACTGAAGCTTTCTTT,CASSLRNAPGQGRTEAFF
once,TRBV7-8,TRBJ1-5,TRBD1,TGTGCCAGCAGCCCCGCGTGGGGACAGGGGAGTACTCAGCCCCAGCATTTT,CASSPAWGQGSTQPQHF
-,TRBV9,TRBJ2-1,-,TGTGCCAGCAGCGTCACTTCAGGGCTGACCGAGTCCTCCTACAATGAGCAGTTCTTC,CASSVTSGLTESSYNEQFF
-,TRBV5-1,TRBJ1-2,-,TGCGCCAGCAGCTTGGCCGCTGCAGGGGAAGGTGGCTACACCTTC,CASSLAAAGEGGYTF
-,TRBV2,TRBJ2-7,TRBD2,TGTGCCAGCAGGAAGAGCGGGATTGACGAGCAGTACTTC,CASRKSGIDEQYF
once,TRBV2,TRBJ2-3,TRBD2,TGTGCCAGCAGAGATAGCGGGGTGTCCACAGATACGCAGTATTTT,CASRDSGVSTDTQYF
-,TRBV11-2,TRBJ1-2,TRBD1,TGTGCCAGCAGCGCTGGACAGGGTGATTCCAATGGCTACACCTTC,CASSAGQGDSNGYTF
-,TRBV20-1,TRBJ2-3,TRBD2,TGCAGTGCTAGTCTAAAACCGGGACTAGCGGGGGGATTATTCACAGATACGCAGTATTTT,CSASLKPGLAGGLFTDTQYF
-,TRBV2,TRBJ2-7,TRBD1,TGTGCCAGCAAGGACGGCAGGGGGCAACACGAGCAGTACTTC,CASKDGRGQHEQYF